This TCR beta chain was retrieved from a study of T-cell reconstitution after alpha-beta-depleted transplantation in children. CDR1 SGHRS and CDR2 YFSETQ come from the germline V gene. This CDR3 is built from 15 residues. Trimming removed 0 bases from V and 3 bases from J, with 13 bases in between. The TCRbeta library incorporated unique molecular identifiers. A single record per CDR3 protein comes from TCRdb applying MiXCR to the PCR reads. The sample shows approximately 400,000 distinct CDR3 sequences, about a tenth of them seen only once. The receptor's source is a human donor who donated a stem cell graft to a child with acute myeloid leukemia. Material: PBMCs from the stem cell graft donor, obtained from the stem cell graft. The V call is TRBV5-1, the J call TRBJ2-7, with D perhaps being TRBD1 or TRBD2 (5 bases each). CDR3 in amino acids: CASSLAAGSIYEQYF. CDR3 DNA sequence: TGCGCCAGCAGCTTGGCGGCAGGGAGCATCTACGAGCAGTACTTC.